The entry that follows covers one TCR beta chain sequence. The sample holds many counts of this clonotype. What this receptor recognizes is not known. Base qualities are not at hand, and no much larger clone is one base apart. This was a case-control study nested in a cohort of healthcare workers in London, UK, who had nasopharyngeal swab PCR tests and blood samples taken every week. Between 23 and 31 March 2020, the week of the UK lockdown, healthcare workers were enrolled and then followed up weekly for as long as 16 weeks. To prepare the library, 5' RACE was applied. The reads were generated on a NextSeq 500. To correct for sequencing error and PCR bias, the TCR library protocol tagged individual cDNA molecules with unique molecular identifiers. TCR alpha and beta chains were both sequenced, and the abundances of alpha and beta sequences in each sample were closely correlated with each other. Per the authors' processing: V gene, J gene and CDR3 annotation of TCR sequences was performed with Decombinator V4. TCRs were defined as expanded if a significant change between any two time points was detected under a Poisson model with p below 0.0001. TCR abundances were normalised to the total number of TCRs sequenced per sample and expressed as counts per million. TRAV1-2 paired with TRAJ12, TRAJ20 or TRAJ33 defined MAIT TCRs, while TRAV10 paired with TRAJ18 defined iNKT TCRs. VDJdb, accessed on 1 November 2021, was searched for TCRs annotated for CMV, EBV and SARS-CoV-2, and TCRs annotated for more than one antigen were excluded. TCRdb cleaned the public reads at Q25 with fastp, built clones with MiXCR and kept in-frame beta chains. Here each entry gathers all rows of one CDR3 protein and keeps the most common genes and DNA. TCRdb, not the authors, supplied the V and J calls. The sample profile shows tens of thousands of distinct CDR3 sequences; about 4.7% of them were found once. The top ten constitute 10% of the sample.

CDR1 and CDR2 are drawn from the germline V gene: MNHNS, SASEGT. Trimming removed 6 bases from V and 8 bases from J; the gene matches leave 1 base unexplained. There are 11 amino acids in the CDR3, from cysteine to phenylalanine inclusive. Just CDR3 DNA is preserved here, 33 bases in frame from base 1. This sample stems from a study of early T cells in non-severe SARS-CoV-2 infection (dated by TCRdb to the early 2020s). About the full investigation: Bulk RNA from unsorted whole blood was used for TCR sequencing, so alpha and beta chains could not be paired. General findings and caveats noted by the study authors: VDJdb matching was skewed toward anti-spike CD8 responses and likely underestimated virus-specific expansions by missing private and CD4 specificities.

The V gene is TRBV6-1 and the J gene is TRBJ2-1; 7 bases in the middle match TRBD2. Sequenced: whole blood. This receptor was obtained from an adult who was a healthcare worker with PCR-confirmed SARS-CoV-2 infection or an uninfected control (not recorded which). The nucleotide sequence reads TGTGCCAGCAGCCGGGGGGATGAGCAGTTCTTC. Its translation is CASSRGDEQFF.